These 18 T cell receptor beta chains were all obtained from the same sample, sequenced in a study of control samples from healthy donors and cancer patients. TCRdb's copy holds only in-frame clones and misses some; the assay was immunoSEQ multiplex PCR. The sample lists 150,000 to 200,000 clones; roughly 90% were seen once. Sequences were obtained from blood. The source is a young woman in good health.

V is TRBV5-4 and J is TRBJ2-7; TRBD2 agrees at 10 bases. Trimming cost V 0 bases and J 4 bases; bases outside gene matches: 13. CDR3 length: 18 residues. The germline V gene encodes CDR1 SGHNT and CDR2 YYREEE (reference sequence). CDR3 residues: CASSLAGLGAGGPYEQYF. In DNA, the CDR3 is TGTGCCAGCAGCTTGGCGGGCCTGGGAGCGGGAGGGCCGTACGAGCAGTACTTC. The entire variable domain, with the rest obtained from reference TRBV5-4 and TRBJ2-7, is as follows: ETGVTQSPTHLIKTRGQQVTLRCSSQSGHNTVSWYQQALGQGPQFIFQYYREEENGRGNFPPRFSGLQFPNYSSELNVNALELDDSALYLCASSLAGLGAGGPYEQYFGPGTRLTVT.

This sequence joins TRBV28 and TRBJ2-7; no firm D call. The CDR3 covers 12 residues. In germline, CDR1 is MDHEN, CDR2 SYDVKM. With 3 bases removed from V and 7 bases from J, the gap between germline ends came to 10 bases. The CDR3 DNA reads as TGTGCCAGCAGTTTGACTCGCCGGGAGCAGTACTTC. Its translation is CASSLTRREQYF.

Here the CDR3 DNA reads TGTGCTAGTGCCGGCCCAGGGGAGACCCAGTACTTC. Translation: CASAGPGETQYF. The rearrangement uses TRBV12-5 and TRBJ2-5; TRBD1 might be the D (5 bases). The CDR3 runs to 12 residues. V gave up 7 bases and J gave up 5 bases, with 11 bases separating them. Per germline, CDR1 LGHNT and CDR2 FRNRAP. Complete variable domain (other parts from reference TRBV12-5 and TRBJ2-5): DARVTQTPRHKVTEMGQEVTMRCQPILGHNTVFWYRQTMMQGLELLAYFRNRAPLDDSGMPKDRFSAEMPDATLATLKIQPSEPRDSAVYFCASAGPGETQYFGPGTRLLVL.

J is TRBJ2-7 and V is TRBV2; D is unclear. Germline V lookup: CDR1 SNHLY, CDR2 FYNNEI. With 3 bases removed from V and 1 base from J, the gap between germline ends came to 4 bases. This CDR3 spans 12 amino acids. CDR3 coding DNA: TGTGCCAGCAGTGAGTTTTCCTACGAGCAGTACTTC. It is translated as CASSEFSYEQYF.

The CDR3: CASSFPGTGNTEAFF. The DNA of the CDR3 is TGTGCCAGCAGTTTTCCCGGGACAGGGAACACTGAAGCTTTCTTT. The rearrangement uses TRBV28 and TRBJ1-1; 8 bases align to TRBD1. The germline V gene has CDR1 MDHEN and CDR2 SYDVKM. The V gene end was trimmed by 3 bases and the J gene end by 1 base; junction bases not matched to a gene: 4. The CDR3 loop spans 15 amino acids.

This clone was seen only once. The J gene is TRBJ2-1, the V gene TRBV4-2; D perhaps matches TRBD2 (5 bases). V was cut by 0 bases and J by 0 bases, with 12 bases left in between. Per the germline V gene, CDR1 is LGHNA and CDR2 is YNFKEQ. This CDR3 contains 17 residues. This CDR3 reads CASSQDMASSSYNEQFF. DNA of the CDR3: TGTGCCAGCAGCCAAGATATGGCTAGCTCCTCCTACAATGAGCAGTTCTTC.

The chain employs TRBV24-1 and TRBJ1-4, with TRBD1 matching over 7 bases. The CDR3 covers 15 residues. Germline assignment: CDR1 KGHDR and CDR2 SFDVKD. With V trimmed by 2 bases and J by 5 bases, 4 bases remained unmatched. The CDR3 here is CATSDSGRGNEKLFF. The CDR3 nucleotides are TGTGCCACCAGTGATTCGGGCAGGGGGAATGAAAAACTGTTTTTT.

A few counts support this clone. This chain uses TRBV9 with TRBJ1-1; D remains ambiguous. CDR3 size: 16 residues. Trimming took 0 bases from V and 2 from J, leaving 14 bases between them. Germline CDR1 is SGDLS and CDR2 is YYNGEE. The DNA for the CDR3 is TGTGCCAGCAGCGTAGATTCCTTAGCCGATAACACTGAAGCTTTCTTT. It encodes CASSVDSLADNTEAFF.

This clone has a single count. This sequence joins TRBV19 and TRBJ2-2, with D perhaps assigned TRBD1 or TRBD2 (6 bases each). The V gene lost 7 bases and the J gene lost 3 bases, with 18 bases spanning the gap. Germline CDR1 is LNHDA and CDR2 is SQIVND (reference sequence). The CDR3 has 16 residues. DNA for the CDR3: TGTGCCAGTACCCCGAGGGGGGCGCTGGACACCGGGGAGCTGTTTTTT. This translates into CASTPRGALDTGELFF.

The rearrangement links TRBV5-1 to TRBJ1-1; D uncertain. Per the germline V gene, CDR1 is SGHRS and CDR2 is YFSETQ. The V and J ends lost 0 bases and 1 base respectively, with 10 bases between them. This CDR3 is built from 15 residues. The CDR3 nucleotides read TGCGCCAGCAGCTTGGCCGACGGATGGAACACTGAAGCTTTCTTT. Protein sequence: CASSLADGWNTEAFF.

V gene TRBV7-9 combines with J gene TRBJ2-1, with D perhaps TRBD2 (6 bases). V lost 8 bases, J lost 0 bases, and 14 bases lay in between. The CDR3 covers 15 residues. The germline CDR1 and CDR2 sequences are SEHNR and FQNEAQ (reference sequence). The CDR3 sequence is CASGIGGSSYNEQFF. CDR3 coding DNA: TGTGCCAGCGGAATAGGAGGGAGCTCCTACAATGAGCAGTTCTTC.

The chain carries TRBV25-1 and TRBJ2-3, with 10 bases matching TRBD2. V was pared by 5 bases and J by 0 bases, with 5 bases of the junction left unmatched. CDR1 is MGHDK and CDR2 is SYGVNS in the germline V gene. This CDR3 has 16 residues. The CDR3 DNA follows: TGTGCCAGCAGTTCAAATAGCGGGAGGAGCACAGATACGCAGTATTTT. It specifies CASSSNSGRSTDTQYF.

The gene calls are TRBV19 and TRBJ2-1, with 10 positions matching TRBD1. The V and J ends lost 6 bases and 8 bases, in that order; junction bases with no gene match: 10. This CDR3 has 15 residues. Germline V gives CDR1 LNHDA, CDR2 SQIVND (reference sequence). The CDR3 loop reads CASRLRDRGMYEQFF. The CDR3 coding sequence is TGTGCCAGTAGGCTCCGGGACAGGGGTATGTATGAGCAGTTCTTC. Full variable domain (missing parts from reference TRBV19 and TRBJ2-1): DGGITQSPKYLFRKEGQNVTLSCEQNLNHDAMYWYRQDPGQGLRLIYYSQIVNDFQKGDIAEGYSVSREKKESFPLTVTSAQKNPTAFYLCASRLRDRGMYEQFFGPGTRLTVL.

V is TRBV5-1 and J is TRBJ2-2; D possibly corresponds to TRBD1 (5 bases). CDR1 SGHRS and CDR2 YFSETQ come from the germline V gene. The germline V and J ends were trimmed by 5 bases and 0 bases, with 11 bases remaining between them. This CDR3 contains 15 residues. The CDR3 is CASSPDRPNTGELFF. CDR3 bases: TGCGCCAGCAGTCCAGACAGACCGAACACCGGGGAGCTGTTTTTT.

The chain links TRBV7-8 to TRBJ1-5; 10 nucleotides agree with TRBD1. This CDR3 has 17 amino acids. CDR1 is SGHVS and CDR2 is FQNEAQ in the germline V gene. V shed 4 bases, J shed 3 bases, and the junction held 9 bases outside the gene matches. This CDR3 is CASSSEGQGLNNQPQHF. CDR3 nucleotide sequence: TGTGCCAGCAGCTCAGAGGGACAGGGGTTAAACAATCAGCCCCAGCATTTT.

The CDR3 sequence is CASSLGSVNQPQHF. CDR3 nucleotide sequence: TGTGCCAGCAGCTTAGGGTCGGTGAATCAGCCCCAGCATTTT. V usage is TRBV11-2 and J usage is TRBJ1-5, with unresolved D. Germline values: CDR1 SGHAT, CDR2 FQNNGV. This CDR3 comprises 14 residues. V was clipped by 1 base and J by 4 bases, with 8 bases between them.

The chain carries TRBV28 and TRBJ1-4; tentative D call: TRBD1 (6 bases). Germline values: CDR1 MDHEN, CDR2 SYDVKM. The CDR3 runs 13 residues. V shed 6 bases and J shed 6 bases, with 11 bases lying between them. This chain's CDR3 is CASRTGSYEKLFF. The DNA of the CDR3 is TGTGCCAGCAGGACAGGCTCGTATGAAAAACTGTTTTTT.

CDR3 residues: CASSPRTGANEKLFF. The CDR3 DNA follows: TGTGCCAGCAGCCCAAGGACAGGGGCTAATGAAAAACTGTTTTTT. The rearrangement uses TRBV7-2 and TRBJ1-4; TRBD1 matches 9 bases. Germline lookup yields CDR1 SGHTA and CDR2 FQGNSA. V was pared by 5 bases and J by 3 bases, with 4 bases of the junction left unmatched. This CDR3 spans 15 amino acids.